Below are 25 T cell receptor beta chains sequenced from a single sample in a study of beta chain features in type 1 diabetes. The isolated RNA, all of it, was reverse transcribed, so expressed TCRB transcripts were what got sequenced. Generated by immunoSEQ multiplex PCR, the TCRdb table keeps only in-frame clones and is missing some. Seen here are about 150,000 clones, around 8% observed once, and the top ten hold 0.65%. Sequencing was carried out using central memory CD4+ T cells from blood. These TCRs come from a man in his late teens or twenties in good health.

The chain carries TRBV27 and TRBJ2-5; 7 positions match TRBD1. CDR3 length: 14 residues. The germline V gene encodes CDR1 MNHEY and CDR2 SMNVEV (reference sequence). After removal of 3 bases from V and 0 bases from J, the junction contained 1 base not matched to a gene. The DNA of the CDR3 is TGTGCCAGCAGTTTTGACAGGGACCAAGAGACCCAGTACTTC. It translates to CASSFDRDQETQYF.

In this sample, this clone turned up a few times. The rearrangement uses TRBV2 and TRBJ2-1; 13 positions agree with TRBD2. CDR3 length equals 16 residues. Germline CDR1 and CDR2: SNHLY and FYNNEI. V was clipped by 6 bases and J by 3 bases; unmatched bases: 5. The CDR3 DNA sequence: TGTGCCAGCAGCCAGGGACTAGCGGGACTCTACAATGAGCAGTTCTTC. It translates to CASSQGLAGLYNEQFF.

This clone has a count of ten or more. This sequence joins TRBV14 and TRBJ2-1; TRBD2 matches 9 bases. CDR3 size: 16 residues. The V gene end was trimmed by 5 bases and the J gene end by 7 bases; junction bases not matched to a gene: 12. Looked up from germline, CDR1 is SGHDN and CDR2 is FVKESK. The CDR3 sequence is CASSDLLAGVRNEQFF. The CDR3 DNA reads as TGTGCCAGCAGCGATTTACTAGCGGGTGTACGTAATGAGCAGTTCTTC.

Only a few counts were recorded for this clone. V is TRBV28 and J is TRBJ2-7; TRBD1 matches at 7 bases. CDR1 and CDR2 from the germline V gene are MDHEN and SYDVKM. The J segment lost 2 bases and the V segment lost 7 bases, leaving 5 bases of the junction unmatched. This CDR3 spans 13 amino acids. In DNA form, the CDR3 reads TGTGCCAGCAAGTGGGACAGAGCCTACGAGCAGTACTTC. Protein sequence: CASKWDRAYEQYF.

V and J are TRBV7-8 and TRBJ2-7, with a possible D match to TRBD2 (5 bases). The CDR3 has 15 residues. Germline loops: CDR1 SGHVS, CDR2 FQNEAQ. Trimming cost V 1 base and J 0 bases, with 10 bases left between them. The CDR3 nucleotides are TGTGCCAGCAGCTTAGTTGAGGGCATCTCCTACGAGCAGTACTTC. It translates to CASSLVEGISYEQYF.

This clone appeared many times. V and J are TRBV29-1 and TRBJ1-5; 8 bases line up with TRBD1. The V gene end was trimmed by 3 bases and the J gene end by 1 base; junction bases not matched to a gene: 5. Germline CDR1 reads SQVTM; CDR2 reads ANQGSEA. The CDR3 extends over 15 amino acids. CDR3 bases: TGCAGCGTTGAGACGACAGGGGAGAGCAATCAGCCCCAGCATTTT. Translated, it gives CSVETTGESNQPQHF.

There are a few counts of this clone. The CDR3 protein is CAWSPTLQNTEAFF. The CDR3, as DNA: TGTGCCTGGAGCCCTACCCTTCAGAACACTGAAGCTTTCTTT. The V call is TRBV30, the J call TRBJ1-1; no clear D. From germline, CDR1 is GTSNPN and CDR2 SVGIG (reference sequence). Trimming removed 3 bases at V and 1 base at J, with 12 bases between. The CDR3 runs to 14 residues.

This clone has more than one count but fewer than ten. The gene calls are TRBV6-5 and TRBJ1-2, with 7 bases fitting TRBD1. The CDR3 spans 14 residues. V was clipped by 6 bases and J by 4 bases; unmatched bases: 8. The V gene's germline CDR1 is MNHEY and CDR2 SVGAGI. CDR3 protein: CASSRGRSSYGYTF. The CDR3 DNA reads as TGTGCCAGCAGCAGGGGGAGGTCATCCTATGGCTACACCTTC.

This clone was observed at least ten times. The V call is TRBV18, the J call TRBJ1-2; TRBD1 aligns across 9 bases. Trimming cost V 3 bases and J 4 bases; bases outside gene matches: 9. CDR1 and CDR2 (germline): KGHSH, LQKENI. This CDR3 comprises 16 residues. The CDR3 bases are TGTGCCAGCTCACCTAACGGACAGGGGCGCCCCTATGGCTACACCTTC. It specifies CASSPNGQGRPYGYTF. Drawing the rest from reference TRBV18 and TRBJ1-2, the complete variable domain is NAGVMQNPRHLVRRRGQEARLRCSPMKGHSHVYWYRQLPEEGLKFMVYLQKENIIDESGMPKERFSAEFPKEGPSILRIQQVVRGDSAAYFCASSPNGQGRPYGYTFGSGTRLTVV.

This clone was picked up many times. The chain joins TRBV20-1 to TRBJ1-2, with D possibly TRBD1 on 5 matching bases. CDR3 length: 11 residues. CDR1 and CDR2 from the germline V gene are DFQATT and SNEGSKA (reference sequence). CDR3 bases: TGCAGGGCCGGGACTCTTTATGGCTACACCTTC. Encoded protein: CRAGTLYGYTF.

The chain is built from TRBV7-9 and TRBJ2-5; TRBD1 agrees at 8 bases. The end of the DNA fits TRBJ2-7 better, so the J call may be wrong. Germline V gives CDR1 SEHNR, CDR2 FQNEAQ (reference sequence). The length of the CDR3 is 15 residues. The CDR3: CASSHTGGSSYEQYF. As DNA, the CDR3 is TGTGCCAGCAGCCATACAGGGGGGAGCTCCTACGAGCAGTACTTC.

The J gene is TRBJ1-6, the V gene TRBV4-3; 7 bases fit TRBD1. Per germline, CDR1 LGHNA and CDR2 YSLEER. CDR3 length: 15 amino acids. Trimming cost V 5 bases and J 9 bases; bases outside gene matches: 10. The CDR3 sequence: CASSTQTGDGSPLHF. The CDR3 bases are TGCGCCAGCAGCACCCAAACAGGGGATGGTTCACCCCTCCACTTT.

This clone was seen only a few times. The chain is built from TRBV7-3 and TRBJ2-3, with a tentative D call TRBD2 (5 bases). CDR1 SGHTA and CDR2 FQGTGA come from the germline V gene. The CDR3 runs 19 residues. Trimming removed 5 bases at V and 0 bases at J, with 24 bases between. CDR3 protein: CASSPLGRSGAPSTDTQYF. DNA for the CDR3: TGTGCCAGCAGCCCCCTCGGCCGGAGCGGAGCTCCTAGCACAGATACGCAGTATTTT.

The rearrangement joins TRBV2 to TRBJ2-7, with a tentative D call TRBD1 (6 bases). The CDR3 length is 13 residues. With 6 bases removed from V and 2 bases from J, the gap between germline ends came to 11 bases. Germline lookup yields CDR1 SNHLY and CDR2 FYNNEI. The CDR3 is CASRDSPTYEQYF. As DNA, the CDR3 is TGTGCCAGCAGGGACAGCCCTACCTACGAGCAGTACTTC. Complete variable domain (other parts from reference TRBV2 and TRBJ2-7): EPEVTQTPSHQVTQMGQEVILRCVPISNHLYFYWYRQILGQKVEFLVSFYNNEISEKSEIFDDQFSVERPDGSNFTLKIRSTKLEDSAMYFCASRDSPTYEQYFGPGTRLTVT.

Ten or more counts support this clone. The CDR3 DNA follows: TGTGCCAGCAGCCTCAGGGGAGCCAAAAACATTCAGTACTTC. Encoded protein: CASSLRGAKNIQYF. This chain joins TRBV28 and TRBJ2-4; tentative D call: TRBD1 (6 bases). The germline CDR1 and CDR2 sequences are MDHEN and SYDVKM. There are 14 residues in the CDR3. V shed 6 bases and J shed 0 bases, with 9 bases lying between them. Drawing the rest from reference TRBV28 and TRBJ2-4, the complete variable domain is DVKVTQSSRYLVKRTGEKVFLECVQDMDHENMFWYRQDPGLGLRLIYFSYDVKMKEKGDIPEGYSVSREKKERFSLILESASTNQTSMYLCASSLRGAKNIQYFGAGTRLSVL.

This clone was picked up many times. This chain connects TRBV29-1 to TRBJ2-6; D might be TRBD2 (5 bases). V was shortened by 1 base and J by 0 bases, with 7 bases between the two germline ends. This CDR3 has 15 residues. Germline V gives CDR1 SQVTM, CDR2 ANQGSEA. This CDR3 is CSVEAGFSGANVLTF. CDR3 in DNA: TGCAGCGTTGAAGCGGGGTTCTCTGGGGCCAACGTCCTGACTTTC.

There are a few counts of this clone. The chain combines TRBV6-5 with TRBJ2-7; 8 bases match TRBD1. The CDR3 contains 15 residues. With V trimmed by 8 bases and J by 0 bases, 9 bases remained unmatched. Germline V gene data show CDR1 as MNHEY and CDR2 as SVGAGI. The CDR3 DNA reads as TGTGCCAGCGGGACCCGGGACAGGAGCTCCTACGAGCAGTACTTC. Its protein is CASGTRDRSSYEQYF.

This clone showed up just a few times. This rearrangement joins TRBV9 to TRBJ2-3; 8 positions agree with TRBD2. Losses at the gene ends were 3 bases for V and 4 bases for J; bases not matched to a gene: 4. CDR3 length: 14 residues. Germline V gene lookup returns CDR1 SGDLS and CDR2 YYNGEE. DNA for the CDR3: TGTGCCAGCAGCGCTCCGGGGGGGGCAGATACGCAGTATTTT. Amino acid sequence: CASSAPGGADTQYF.

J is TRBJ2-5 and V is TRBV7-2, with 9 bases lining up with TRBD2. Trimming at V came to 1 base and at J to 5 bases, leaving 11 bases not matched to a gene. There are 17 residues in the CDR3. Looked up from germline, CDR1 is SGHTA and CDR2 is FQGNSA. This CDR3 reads CASSLVYRAGGGETQYF. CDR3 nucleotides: TGTGCCAGCAGCTTAGTGTATCGAGCGGGGGGCGGGGAGACCCAGTACTTC.

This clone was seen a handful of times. The CDR3 nucleotides are TGTGCCAGCAGCCTAGGGCGGACAGGGACGAGTTATGGCTACACCTTC. This translates into CASSLGRTGTSYGYTF. The gene calls are TRBV7-2 and TRBJ1-2; TRBD1 matches at 8 bases. V lost 5 bases to trimming and J lost 5 bases; unmatched junction nucleotides: 13. The CDR3 consists of 16 residues. Germline V gene lookup returns CDR1 SGHTA and CDR2 FQGNSA. Filled out from reference TRBV7-2 and TRBJ1-2, the complete variable domain reads GAGVSQSPSNKVTEKGKDVELRCDPISGHTALYWYRQSLGQGLEFLIYFQGNSAPDKSGLPSDRFSAERTGGSVSTLTIQRTQQEDSAVYLCASSLGRTGTSYGYTFGSGTRLTVV.

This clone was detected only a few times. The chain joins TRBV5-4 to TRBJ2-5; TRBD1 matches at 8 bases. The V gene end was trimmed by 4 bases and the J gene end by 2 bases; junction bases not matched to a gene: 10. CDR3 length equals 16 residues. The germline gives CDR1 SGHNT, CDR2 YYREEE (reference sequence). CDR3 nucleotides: TGTGCCAGCAGCCGAAACTCAGGGGGCCCGCAAGAGACCCAGTACTTC. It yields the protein CASSRNSGGPQETQYF.

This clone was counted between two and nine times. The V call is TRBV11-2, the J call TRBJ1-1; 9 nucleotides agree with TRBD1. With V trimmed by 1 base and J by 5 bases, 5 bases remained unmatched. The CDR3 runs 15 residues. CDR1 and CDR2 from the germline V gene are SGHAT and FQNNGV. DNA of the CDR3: TGTGCCAGCAGCTTAGCGACAGGGGGGCGGACTGAAGCTTTCTTT. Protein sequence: CASSLATGGRTEAFF.

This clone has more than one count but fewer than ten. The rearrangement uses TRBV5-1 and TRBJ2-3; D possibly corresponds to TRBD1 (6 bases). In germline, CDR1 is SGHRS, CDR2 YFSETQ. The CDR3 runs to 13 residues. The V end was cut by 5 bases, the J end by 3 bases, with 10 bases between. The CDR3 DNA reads TGCGCCAGCAGGAGTGGACAGACAGATACGCAGTATTTT. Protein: CASRSGQTDTQYF.

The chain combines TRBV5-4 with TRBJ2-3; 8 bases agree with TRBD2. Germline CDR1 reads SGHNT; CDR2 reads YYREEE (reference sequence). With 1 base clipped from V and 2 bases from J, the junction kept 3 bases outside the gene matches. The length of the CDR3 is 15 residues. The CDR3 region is CASSLRRGATDTQYF. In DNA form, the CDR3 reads TGTGCCAGCAGCTTGAGGCGGGGGGCCACAGATACGCAGTATTTT. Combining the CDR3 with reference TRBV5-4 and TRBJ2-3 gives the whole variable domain ETGVTQSPTHLIKTRGQQVTLRCSSQSGHNTVSWYQQALGQGPQFIFQYYREEENGRGNFPPRFSGLQFPNYSSELNVNALELDDSALYLCASSLRRGATDTQYFGPGTRLTVL.

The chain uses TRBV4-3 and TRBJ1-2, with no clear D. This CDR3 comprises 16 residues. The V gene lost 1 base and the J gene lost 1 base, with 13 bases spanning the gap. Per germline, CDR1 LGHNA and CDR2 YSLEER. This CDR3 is CASSQGERWVNYGYTF. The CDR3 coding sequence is TGCGCCAGCAGCCAAGGCGAGCGGTGGGTTAACTATGGCTACACCTTC.